The clone carrying this TCR beta chain was counted ten times or more. TCRdb re-called the 5' RACE reads with MiXCR, one entry per CDR3 protein. This sample yields 25,000 to 35,000 distinct CDR3 sequences, of which 15% are seen a single time; 25% to 35% belongs to the top ten. The sample is drawn from a study of neurological immune-mediated disorders. Trimming took 3 bases from V and 3 from J, leaving 9 bases between them. CDR1 and CDR2 from the germline V gene are SGHTA and FQGNSA. CDR3 length: 13 amino acids. The sequence was collected from an older man in good health. The source material was PBMCs. The genes are TRBV7-2 and TRBJ2-7; TRBD1 or TRBD2 may be the D gene (6 bases each). The CDR3 coding sequence is TGTGCCAGCAGCTTTGGGGGGCACTACGAGCAGTACTTC. Its translation: CASSFGGHYEQYF.